This T cell receptor (beta chain) was sequenced for a study of blood T cell repertoires in COVID-19. At the level of the study: COVID-19 samples, acute and convalescent, were from the United States, Italy and Spain. T cells, B-cell-depleted T cells, or PBMCs supplied cDNA or gDNA.

The CDR3 has 12 amino acids. Germline V CDR1 and CDR2: MGHDK, SYGVNS. V lost 6 bases and J lost 1, with 7 bases in between. The authors' processing: Reference gene primer amplification yielded estimated nucleated cell counts. Data came from immunoSEQ multiplex PCR; TCRdb stores just in-frame clones and leaves some out. That table furnishes V, J and clone size, whereas the DNA furnished D and trimming. This table holds 76,000 or so clones, 87% found once. The J gene is TRBJ2-7, the V gene TRBV25-1; no firm D call. The TCR comes from a young man with acute or convalescent COVID-19. The sequenced material came from peripheral blood. CDR3 in DNA: TGTGCCAGCAGCGGTGGTTCCTACGAGCAGTACTTC. Its protein product is CASSGGSYEQYF.